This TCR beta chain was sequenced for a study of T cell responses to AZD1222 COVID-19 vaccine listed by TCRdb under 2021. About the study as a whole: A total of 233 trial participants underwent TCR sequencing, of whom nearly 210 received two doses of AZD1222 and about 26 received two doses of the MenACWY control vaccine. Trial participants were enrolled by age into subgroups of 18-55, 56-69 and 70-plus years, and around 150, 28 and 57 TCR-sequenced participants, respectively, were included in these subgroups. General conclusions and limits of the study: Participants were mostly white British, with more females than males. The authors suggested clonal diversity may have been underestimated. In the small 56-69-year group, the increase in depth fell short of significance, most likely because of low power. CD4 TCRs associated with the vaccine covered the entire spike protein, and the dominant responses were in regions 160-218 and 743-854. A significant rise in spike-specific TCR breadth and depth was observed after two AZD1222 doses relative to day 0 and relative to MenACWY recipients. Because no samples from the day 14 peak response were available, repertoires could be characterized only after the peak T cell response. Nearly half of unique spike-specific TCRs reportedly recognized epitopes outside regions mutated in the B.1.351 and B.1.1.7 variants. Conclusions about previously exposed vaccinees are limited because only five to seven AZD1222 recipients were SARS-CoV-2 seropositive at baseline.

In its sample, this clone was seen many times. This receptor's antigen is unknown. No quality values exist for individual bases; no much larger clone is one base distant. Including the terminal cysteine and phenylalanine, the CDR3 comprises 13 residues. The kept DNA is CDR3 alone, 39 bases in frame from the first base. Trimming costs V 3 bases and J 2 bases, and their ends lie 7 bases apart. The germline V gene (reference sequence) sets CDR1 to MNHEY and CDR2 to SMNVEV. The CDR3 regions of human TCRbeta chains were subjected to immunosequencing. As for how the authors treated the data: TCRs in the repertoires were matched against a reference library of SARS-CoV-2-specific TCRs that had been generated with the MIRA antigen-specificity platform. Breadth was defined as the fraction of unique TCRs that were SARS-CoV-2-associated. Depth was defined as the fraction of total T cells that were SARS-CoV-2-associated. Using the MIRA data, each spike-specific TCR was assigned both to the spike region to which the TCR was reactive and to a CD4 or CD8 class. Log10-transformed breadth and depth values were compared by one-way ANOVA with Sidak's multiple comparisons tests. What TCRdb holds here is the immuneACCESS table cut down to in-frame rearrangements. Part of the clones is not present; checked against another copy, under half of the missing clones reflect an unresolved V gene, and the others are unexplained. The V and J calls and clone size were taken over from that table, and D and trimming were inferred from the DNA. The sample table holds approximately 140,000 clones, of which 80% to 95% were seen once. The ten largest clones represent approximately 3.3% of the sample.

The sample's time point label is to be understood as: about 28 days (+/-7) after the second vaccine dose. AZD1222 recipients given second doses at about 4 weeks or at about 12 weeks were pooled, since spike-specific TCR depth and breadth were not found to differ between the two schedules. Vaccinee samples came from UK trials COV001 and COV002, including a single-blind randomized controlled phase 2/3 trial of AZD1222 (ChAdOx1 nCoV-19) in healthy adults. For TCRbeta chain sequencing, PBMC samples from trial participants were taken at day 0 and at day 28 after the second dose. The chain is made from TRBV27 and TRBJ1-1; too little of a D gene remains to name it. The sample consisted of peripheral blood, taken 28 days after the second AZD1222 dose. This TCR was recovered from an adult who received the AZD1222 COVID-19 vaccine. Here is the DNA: TGTGCCAGCAGTTTGGTGGTTAACACTGAAGCTTTCTTT. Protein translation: CASSLVVNTEAFF.